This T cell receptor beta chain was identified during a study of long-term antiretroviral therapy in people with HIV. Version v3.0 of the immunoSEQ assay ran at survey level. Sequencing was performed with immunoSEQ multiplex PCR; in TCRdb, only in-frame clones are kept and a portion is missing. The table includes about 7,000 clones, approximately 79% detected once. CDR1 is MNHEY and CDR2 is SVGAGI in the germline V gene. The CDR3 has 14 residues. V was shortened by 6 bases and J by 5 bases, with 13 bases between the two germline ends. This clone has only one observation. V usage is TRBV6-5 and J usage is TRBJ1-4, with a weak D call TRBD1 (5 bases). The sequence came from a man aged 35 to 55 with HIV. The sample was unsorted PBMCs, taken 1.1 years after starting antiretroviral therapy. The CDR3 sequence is CASRGWDPNEKLFF. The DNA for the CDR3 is TGTGCCAGCAGGGGGTGGGACCCGAATGAAAAACTGTTTTTT.